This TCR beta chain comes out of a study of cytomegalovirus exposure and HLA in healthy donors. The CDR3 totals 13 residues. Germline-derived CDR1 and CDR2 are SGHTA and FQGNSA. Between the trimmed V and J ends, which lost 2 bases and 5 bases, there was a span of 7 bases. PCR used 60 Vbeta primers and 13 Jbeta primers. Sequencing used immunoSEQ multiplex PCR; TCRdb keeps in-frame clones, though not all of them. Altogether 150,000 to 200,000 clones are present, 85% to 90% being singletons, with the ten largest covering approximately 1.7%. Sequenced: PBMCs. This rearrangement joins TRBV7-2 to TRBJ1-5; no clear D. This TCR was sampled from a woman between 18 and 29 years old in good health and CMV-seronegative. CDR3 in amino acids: CASSLSLDQPQHF. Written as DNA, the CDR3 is TGTGCCAGCAGCTTATCCCTAGATCAGCCCCAGCATTTT.